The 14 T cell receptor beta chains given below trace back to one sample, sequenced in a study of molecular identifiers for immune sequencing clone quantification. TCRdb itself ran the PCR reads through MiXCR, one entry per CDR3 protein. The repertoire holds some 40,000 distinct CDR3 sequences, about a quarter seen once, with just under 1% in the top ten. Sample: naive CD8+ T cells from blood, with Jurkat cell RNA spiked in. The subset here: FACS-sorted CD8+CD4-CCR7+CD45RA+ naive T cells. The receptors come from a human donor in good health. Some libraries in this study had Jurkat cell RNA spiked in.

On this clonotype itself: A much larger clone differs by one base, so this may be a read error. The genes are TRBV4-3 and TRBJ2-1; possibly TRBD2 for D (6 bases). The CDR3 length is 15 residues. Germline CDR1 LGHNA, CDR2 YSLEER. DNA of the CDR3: TGCGCCAGCAGCCAAGCTGGAGGGGCCTACAATGGGCAGTTCTTC. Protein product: CASSQAGGAYNGQFF.

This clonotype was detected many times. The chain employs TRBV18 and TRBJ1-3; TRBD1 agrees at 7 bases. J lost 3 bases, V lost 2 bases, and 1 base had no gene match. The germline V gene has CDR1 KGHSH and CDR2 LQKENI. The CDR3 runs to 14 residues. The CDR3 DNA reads TGTGCCAGCTCACCAACAGGGGATGGAAACACCATATATTTT. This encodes CASSPTGDGNTIYF.

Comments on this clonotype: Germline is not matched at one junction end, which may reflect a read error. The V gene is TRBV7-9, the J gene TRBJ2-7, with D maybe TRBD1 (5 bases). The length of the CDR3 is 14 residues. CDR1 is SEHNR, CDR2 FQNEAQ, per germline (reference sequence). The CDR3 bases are TGCGCCAGCAGCTTAGATCCAGGGTTCCACGAGCAGTACTTC. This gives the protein CASSLDPGFHEQYF.

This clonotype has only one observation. The CDR3 here is CSVEAPGHNEKLFF. CDR3 bases: TGCAGCGTTGAAGCCCCTGGTCATAATGAAAAACTGTTTTTT. The chain couples TRBV29-1 to TRBJ1-4; D not resolved. Trimming stripped 1 base from V and 4 bases from J, with 10 bases between. This CDR3 has 14 amino acids. Germline loops: CDR1 SQVTM, CDR2 ANQGSEA.

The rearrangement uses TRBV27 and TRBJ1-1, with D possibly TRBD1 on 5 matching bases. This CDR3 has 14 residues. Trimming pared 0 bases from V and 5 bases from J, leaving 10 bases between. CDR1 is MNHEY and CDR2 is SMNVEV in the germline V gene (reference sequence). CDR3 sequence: CASSLSHRGTEAFF. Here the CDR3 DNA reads TGTGCCAGCAGTTTATCCCACCGGGGGACTGAAGCTTTCTTT.

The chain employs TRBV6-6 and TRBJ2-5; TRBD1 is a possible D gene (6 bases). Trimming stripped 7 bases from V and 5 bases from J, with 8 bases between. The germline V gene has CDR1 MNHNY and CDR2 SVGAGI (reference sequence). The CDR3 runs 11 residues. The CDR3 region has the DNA TGTGCCAGCAACACAGGGGAGACCCAGTACTTC. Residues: CASNTGETQYF.

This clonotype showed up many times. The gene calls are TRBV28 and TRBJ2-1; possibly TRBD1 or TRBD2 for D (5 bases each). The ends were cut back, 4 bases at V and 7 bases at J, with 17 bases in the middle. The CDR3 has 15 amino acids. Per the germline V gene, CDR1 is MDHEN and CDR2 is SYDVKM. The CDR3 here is CASSSERGPKNEQFF. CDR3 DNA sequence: TGTGCCAGCAGTTCTGAGAGGGGTCCCAAGAATGAGCAGTTCTTC.

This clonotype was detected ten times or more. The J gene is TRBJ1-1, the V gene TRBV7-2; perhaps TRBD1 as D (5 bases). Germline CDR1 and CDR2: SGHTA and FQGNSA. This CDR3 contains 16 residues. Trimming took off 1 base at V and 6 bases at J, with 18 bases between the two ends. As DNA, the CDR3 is TGTGCCAGCAGCTTAGAATATGTGGACACCGAAGCTGAAGCTTTCTTT. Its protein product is CASSLEYVDTEAEAFF.

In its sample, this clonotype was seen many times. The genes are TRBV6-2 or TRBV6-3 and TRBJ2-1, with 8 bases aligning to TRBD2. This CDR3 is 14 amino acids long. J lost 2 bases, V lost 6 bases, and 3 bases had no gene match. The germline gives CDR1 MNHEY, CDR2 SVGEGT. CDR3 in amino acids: CASSWTSPYNEQFF. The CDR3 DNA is TGTGCCAGCAGCTGGACTAGCCCCTACAATGAGCAGTTCTTC.

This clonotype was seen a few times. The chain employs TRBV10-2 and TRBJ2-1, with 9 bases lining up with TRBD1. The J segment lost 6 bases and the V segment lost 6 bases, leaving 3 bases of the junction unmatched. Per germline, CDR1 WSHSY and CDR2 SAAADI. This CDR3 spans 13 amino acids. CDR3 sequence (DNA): TGCGCCAGCAGGCGGACAGGGGTCAATGAGCAGTTCTTC. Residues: CASRRTGVNEQFF.

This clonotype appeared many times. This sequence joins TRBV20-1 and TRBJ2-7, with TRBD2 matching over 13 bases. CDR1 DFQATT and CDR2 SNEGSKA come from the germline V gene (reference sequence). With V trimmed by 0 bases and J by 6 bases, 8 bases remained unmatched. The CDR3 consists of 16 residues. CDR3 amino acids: CSARDSGTSGESEQYF. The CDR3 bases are TGCAGTGCTAGAGATTCAGGGACTAGCGGGGAGAGCGAGCAGTACTTC.

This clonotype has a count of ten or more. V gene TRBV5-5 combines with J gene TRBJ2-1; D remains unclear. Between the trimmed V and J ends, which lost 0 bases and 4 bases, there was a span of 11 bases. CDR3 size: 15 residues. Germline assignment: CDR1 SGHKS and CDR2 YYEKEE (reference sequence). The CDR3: CASSLGQMVYNEQFF. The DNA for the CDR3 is TGTGCCAGCAGCTTGGGCCAGATGGTTTACAATGAGCAGTTCTTC.

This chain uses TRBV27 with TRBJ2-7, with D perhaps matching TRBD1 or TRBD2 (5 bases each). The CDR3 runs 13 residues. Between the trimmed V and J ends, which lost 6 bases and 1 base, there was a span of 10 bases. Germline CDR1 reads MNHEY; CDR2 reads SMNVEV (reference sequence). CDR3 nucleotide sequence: TGTGCCAGCAGGCCGGGACCATCCTACGAGCAGTACTTC. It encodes CASRPGPSYEQYF.

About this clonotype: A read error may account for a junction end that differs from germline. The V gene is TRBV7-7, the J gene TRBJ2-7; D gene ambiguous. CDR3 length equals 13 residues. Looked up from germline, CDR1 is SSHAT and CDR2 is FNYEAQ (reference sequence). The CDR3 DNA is TGTGCCGGCAGCTTGGCCCAAGGTTACGAGCAGTACTTC. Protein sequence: CAGSLAQGYEQYF.